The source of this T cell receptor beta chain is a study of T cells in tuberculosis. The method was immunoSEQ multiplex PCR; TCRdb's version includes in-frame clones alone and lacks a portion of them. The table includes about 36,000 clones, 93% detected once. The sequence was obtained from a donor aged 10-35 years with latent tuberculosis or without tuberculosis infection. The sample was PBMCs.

The CDR3 nucleotides read TGTGCCAGCAGCTTAAAAGCGGGGGGCACCGGGGAGCTGTTTTTT. Protein sequence: CASSLKAGGTGELFF. The chain employs TRBV11-1 and TRBJ2-2; 9 bases match TRBD2. CDR3 length equals 15 residues. The junction had 2 bases not matched to a gene; V was cut back by 2 bases and J by 4 bases. Germline CDR1 reads SGHAT; CDR2 reads FQDESV (reference sequence).